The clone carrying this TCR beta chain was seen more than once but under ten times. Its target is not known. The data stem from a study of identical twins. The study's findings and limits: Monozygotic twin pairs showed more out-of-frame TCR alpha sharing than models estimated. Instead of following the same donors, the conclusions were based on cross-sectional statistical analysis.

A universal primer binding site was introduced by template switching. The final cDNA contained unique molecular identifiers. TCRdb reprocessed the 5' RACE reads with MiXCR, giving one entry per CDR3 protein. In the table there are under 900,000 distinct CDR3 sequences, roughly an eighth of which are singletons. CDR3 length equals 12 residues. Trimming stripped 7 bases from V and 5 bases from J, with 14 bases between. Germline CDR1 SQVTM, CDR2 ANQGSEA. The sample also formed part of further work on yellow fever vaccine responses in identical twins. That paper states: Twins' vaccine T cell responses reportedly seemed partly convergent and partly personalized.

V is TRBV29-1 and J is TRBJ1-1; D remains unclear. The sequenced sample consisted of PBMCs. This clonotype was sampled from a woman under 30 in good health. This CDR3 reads CSARSGLTEAFF. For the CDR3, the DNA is TGCAGCGCTAGGTCGGGTTTGACTGAAGCTTTCTTT. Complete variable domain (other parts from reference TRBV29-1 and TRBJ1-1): SAVISQKPSRDICQRGTSLTIQCQVDSQVTMMFWYRQQPGQSLTLIATANQGSEATYESGFVIDKFPISRPNLTFSTLTVSNMSPEDSSIYLCSARSGLTEAFFGQGTRLTVV.